This T cell receptor (beta chain) originates from a study of T cells in Graves' hyperthyroidism and ophthalmopathy. Authors of the study amplified TCR beta CDR3 regions from RNA transcripts. The HTBI primer set was used in a first-round RT-PCR of the TCR CDR3. TCRdb fed the multiplex PCR reads into MiXCR, producing one record per CDR3 protein. This sample has hundreds of thousands of distinct CDR3 sequences; roughly 14% occur once, and the top ten carry 4.3%. This clonotype was recorded many times. CDR3 length equals 12 residues. The germline gives CDR1 MNHNS, CDR2 SASEGT. V lost 8 bases and J 5 bases, leaving 13 bases between the germline ends.

The receptor was derived from a woman in her forties with Graves' ophthalmopathy. The sample comprised blood. This chain uses TRBV6-1 with TRBJ2-7, with D perhaps matching TRBD1 (5 bases). CDR3 protein: CASQEGAHEQYF. CDR3 sequence (DNA): TGTGCCAGCCAGGAAGGGGCCCACGAGCAGTACTTC.